This entry features one T cell receptor (beta chain) sequence. The table lists this clonotype with many counts. Which antigen it targets is not known. Base qualities are not provided; no much larger clone lies one nucleotide away. CDR1 and CDR2 were assigned from the germline V gene as SNHLY and FYNNEI. From the cysteine through the phenylalanine, the CDR3 covers 14 amino acids. Only CDR3 DNA is held: 42 bases, read in frame from base 1. V is cut by 4 bases and J by 4 bases, and the space between the germline ends is 10 bases. This record belongs to a study of response to subunit inactivated influenza vaccine (dated by TCRdb to between 2018 and 2020). Broadly, across the study: To follow how T cells responded to a trivalent subunit inactivated influenza vaccine, the researchers relied on deep quantitative profiling of the T cell receptor repertoire.

Paper-wide results and their limitations: The authors suggested that each seasonal influenza vaccination may recruit only a limited number of new T cells.

The method behind the library was RT-PCR. The run used an Illumina HiSeq 2500. In-frame beta chains were kept once TCRdb had trimmed the public reads at Q25 with fastp and called clones with MiXCR. Rows with one shared CDR3 protein collapse into an entry with the most common genes and DNA. The sample table shows about 700,000 distinct CDR3 sequences, and about 15% are seen once. The ten largest clones capture 5.5% to 7% of the sample. The chain links TRBV2 with TRBJ2-2, with no reliable assignment of the D segment. The sequencing used PBMCs from blood, collected around two weeks before vaccination. The TCR was taken from a man aged 45 to 65 who received an inactivated influenza vaccine. Donor details come from another sample of the same person, matched by shared clones. The DNA sequence is as follows: TGTGCCAGCAGTGGCCGACACCCCACCGGGGAGCTGTTTTTT. Translated, this is CASSGRHPTGELFF.